This T cell receptor (beta chain) is drawn from a study of lymphopenia after photon versus proton radiotherapy. Study results and limitations: After lymphocyte nadir, photon-treated repertoires showed oligoclonal expansion, especially CD8+ Temra. Under photons, naive T cells and diversity fell while effector/memory populations rose.

Germline V CDR1 and CDR2: MGHDK, SYGVNS. V dropped 1 base and J dropped 5 bases, with 9 bases sitting between them. The CDR3 has 13 amino acids. As regards this clone: The antigen is not known.

The protocol was immunoSEQ multiplex PCR, while the TCRdb copy is restricted to in-frame clones and leaves out a portion. The repertoire holds about 19,000 clones, 90% to 95% seen once, with around 6.1% in the top ten. This receptor was identified in a man in his sixties with pancreatic cancer. V gene TRBV25-1 combines with J gene TRBJ2-7; D gene unclear. Sequences were derived from peripheral blood, sampled from a patient treated with photon-based radiotherapy. The CDR3: CASSEFKGNEQYF. CDR3 bases: TGTGCCAGCAGTGAATTTAAGGGAAACGAGCAGTACTTC.